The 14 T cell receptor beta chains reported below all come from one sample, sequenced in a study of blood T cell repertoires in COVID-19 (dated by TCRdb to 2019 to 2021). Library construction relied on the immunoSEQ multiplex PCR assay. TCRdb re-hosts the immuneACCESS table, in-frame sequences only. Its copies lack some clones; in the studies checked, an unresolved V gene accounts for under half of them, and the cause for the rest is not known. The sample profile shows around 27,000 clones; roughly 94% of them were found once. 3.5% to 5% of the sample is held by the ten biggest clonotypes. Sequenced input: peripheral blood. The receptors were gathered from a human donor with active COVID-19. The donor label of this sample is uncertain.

CDR3 region: CSASRGMNTEAFF. The CDR3 region has the DNA TGCAGTGCTAGTCGAGGGATGAACACTGAAGCTTTCTTT. The chain combines TRBV20-1 with TRBJ1-1; D gene ambiguous. Per the germline V gene, CDR1 is DFQATT and CDR2 is SNEGSKA (reference sequence). Trimming pared 3 bases from V and 0 bases from J, leaving 8 bases between. The CDR3 length is 13 residues.

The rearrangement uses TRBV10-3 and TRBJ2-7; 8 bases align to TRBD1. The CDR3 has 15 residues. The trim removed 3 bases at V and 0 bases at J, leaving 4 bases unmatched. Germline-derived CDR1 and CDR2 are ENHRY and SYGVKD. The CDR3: CAISEFGTGSYEQYF. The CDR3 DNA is TGTGCCATCAGTGAATTCGGGACAGGCTCCTACGAGCAGTACTTC.

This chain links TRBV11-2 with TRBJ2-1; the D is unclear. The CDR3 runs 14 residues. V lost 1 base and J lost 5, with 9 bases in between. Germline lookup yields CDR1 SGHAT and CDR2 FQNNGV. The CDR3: CASSLGQSHNEQFF. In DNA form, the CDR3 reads TGTGCCAGCAGCTTAGGGCAGTCACACAATGAGCAGTTCTTC.

The CDR3 loop is CASSQTGTGNIYGYTF. In DNA form, the CDR3 reads TGTGCCAGCAGCCAGACCGGGACAGGGAATATTTATGGCTACACCTTC. V is TRBV14 and J is TRBJ1-2; 9 nucleotides agree with TRBD1. There are 16 residues in the CDR3. CDR1 SGHDN and CDR2 FVKESK come from the germline V gene. V lost 3 bases and J lost 5; bases outside the gene matches: 10. The full variable domain, with the rest looked up from reference TRBV14 and TRBJ1-2, is EAGVTQFPSHSVIEKGQTVTLRCDPISGHDNLYWYRRVMGKEIKFLLHFVKESKQDESGMPNNRFLAERTGGTYSTLKVQPAELEDSGVYFCASSQTGTGNIYGYTFGSGTRLTVV.

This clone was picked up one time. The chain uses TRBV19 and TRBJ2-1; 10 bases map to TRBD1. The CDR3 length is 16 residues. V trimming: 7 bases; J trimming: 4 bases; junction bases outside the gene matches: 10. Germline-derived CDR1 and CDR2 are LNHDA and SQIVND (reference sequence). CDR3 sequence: CASTKSTGGAYNEQFF. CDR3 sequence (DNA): TGTGCCAGTACCAAATCGACAGGGGGCGCATACAATGAGCAGTTCTTC. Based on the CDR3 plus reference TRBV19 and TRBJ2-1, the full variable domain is DGGITQSPKYLFRKEGQNVTLSCEQNLNHDAMYWYRQDPGQGLRLIYYSQIVNDFQKGDIAEGYSVSREKKESFPLTVTSAQKNPTAFYLCASTKSTGGAYNEQFFGPGTRLTVL.

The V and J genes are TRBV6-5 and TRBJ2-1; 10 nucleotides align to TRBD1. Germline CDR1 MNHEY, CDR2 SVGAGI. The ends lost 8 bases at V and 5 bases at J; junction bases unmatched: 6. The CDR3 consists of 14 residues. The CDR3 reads CASQRDRGNNEQFF. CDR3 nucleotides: TGTGCCAGCCAGCGGGACAGGGGAAACAATGAGCAGTTCTTC.

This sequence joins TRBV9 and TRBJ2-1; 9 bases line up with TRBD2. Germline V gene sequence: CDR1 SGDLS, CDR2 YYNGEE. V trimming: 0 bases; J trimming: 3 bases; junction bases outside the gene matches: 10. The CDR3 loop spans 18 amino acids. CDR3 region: CASSVVVFASGDYNEQFF. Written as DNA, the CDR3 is TGTGCCAGCAGCGTAGTGGTGTTTGCTAGCGGGGACTACAATGAGCAGTTCTTC.

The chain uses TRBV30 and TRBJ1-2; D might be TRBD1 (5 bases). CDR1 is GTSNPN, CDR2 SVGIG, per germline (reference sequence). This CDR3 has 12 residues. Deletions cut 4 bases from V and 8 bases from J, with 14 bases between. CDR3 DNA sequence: TGTGCCTGGACGAGAAGGGGTCTCGGCTACACCTTC. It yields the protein CAWTRRGLGYTF.

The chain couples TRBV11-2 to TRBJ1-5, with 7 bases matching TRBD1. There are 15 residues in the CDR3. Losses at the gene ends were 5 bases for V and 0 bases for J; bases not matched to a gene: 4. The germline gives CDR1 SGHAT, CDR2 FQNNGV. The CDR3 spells CASSTGTVSNQPQHF. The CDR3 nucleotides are TGTGCCAGCAGCACCGGGACAGTTAGCAATCAGCCCCAGCATTTT.

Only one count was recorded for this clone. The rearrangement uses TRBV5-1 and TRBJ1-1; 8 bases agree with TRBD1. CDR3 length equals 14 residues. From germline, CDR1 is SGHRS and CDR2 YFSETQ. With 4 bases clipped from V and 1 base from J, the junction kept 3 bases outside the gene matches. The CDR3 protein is CASSLGQENTEAFF. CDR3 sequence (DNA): TGCGCCAGCAGCCTGGGACAGGAGAACACTGAAGCTTTCTTT.

The CDR3 DNA is TGTGCCAGCAGCTTAGGCAGGTCGAACACCGGGGAGCTGTTTTTT. It yields the protein CASSLGRSNTGELFF. V is TRBV11-3 and J is TRBJ2-2, with D hard to call. Germline V lookup: CDR1 SGHNT, CDR2 YENEEA. This CDR3 is 15 amino acids long. Trimming removed 1 base from V and 0 bases from J, with 6 bases in between.

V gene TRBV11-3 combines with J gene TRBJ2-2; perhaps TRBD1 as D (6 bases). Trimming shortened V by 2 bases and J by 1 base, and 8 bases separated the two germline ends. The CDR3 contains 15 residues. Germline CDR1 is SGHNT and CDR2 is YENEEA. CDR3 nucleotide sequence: TGTGCCAGCAGCTTACAGGGGAAGAACACCGGGGAGCTGTTTTTT. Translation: CASSLQGKNTGELFF.

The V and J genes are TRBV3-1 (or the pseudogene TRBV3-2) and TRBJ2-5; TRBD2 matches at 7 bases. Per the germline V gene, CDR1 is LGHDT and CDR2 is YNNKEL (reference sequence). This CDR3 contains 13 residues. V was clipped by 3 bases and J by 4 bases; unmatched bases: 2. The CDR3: CASSQPGGETQYF. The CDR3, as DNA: TGTGCCAGCAGCCAGCCGGGGGGAGAGACCCAGTACTTC.

The CDR3 sequence is CASSVELATGTQYF. The CDR3 DNA follows: TGTGCCAGCAGCGTAGAACTAGCGACCGGTACGCAGTATTTT. The chain uses TRBV9 and TRBJ2-3, with 7 positions matching TRBD2. CDR3 size: 14 residues. Germline V gives CDR1 SGDLS, CDR2 YYNGEE. With 0 bases clipped from V and 8 bases from J, the junction kept 6 bases outside the gene matches.